These 26 T cell receptor beta chains were sequenced from one sample in a study of persistence of HIV-infected CD4 T cells. These receptors' antigens are unknown. Sequencing used immunoSEQ version 4 in survey mode. Measured with immunoSEQ multiplex PCR; TCRdb has only the in-frame clones, and not every one. The sample has roughly 25,000 clones; less than 85% are singletons. The stimulus was an HIV-1 Gag 15-mer peptide pool, 0.95 to 1 ug/peptide/mL. Sorting selected CD4+ T cells upregulating both CD40 ligand and CD69. The sequences come from CD4+ T cells sorted from PBMCs after approximately 19-hour stimulation, collected from a patient who received antiretroviral therapy. These receptor sequences come from an adult man with HIV who was CMV-seropositive.

This clone has just one count. The chain employs TRBV2 and TRBJ2-7; TRBD1 matches at 8 bases. Trimming removed 2 bases from V and 4 bases from J; junction bases left unmatched: 4. The CDR3 is 14 amino acids. The germline V gene encodes CDR1 SNHLY and CDR2 FYNNEI. The CDR3 DNA sequence: TGTGCCAGCAGTGAACAGGGGGCCCTTTACGAGCAGTACTTC. Its translation is CASSEQGALYEQYF.

By its share, this clone is medium-sized. The rearrangement links TRBV5-1 to TRBJ1-2, with 8 positions matching TRBD1. The germline CDR1 and CDR2 sequences are SGHRS and YFSETQ. With V trimmed by 0 bases and J by 4 bases, 5 bases remained unmatched. This CDR3 region has 15 residues. The CDR3 DNA reads as TGCGCCAGCAGCTTGGGGCAGGGGGCTACCTATGGCTACACCTTC. Protein sequence: CASSLGQGATYGYTF.

The CDR3 reads CASSLMAASDIQYF. Here the CDR3 DNA reads TGTGCCAGCAGCTTAATGGCAGCCTCTGACATTCAGTACTTC. J is TRBJ2-4 and V is TRBV7-9; no firm D call. Germline lookup yields CDR1 SEHNR and CDR2 FQNEAQ (reference sequence). This CDR3 is built from 14 residues. Trimming took 2 bases from V and 8 from J, leaving 13 bases between them.

This chain uses TRBV19 with TRBJ1-6; D is possibly TRBD1 (5 bases). The CDR3 is made up of 13 amino acids. Germline loops: CDR1 LNHDA, CDR2 SQIVND (reference sequence). Trimming cost V 6 bases and J 8 bases, with 11 bases left between them. The CDR3 loop reads CASRGVTDSPLHF. In DNA, the CDR3 is TGTGCCAGTAGGGGGGTTACAGATTCACCCCTCCACTTT. The whole variable domain, remainder taken from reference TRBV19 and TRBJ1-6, is DGGITQSPKYLFRKEGQNVTLSCEQNLNHDAMYWYRQDPGQGLRLIYYSQIVNDFQKGDIAEGYSVSREKKESFPLTVTSAQKNPTAFYLCASRGVTDSPLHFGNGTRLTVT.

This clone was seen once. V gene TRBV27 combines with J gene TRBJ2-1; 10 nucleotides match TRBD2. The germline CDR1 and CDR2 sequences are MNHEY and SMNVEV (reference sequence). Trimming cost V 6 bases and J 7 bases; bases outside gene matches: 9. The CDR3 is made up of 15 amino acids. The CDR3: CASSPAGLAANEQFF. DNA for the CDR3: TGTGCCAGCAGCCCCGCCGGACTAGCGGCTAATGAGCAGTTCTTC.

The J gene is TRBJ2-3, the V gene TRBV28; unclear D gene. Germline assignment: CDR1 MDHEN and CDR2 SYDVKM. This CDR3 spans 15 amino acids. The V and J ends lost 6 bases and 1 base respectively, with 14 bases between them. The CDR3 here is CASSPPQRGTDTQYF. CDR3 DNA: TGTGCCAGCAGCCCTCCCCAGAGAGGCACAGATACGCAGTATTTT.

The chain couples TRBV4-2 to TRBJ1-1; TRBD1 aligns across 8 bases. The V gene's germline CDR1 is LGHNA and CDR2 YNFKEQ. V dropped 3 bases and J dropped 11; count of bases not matched to a gene: 5. The CDR3 extends over 12 amino acids. As DNA, the CDR3 is TGTGCCAGCAGCCAGCCGGACAGGGAGGCTTTCTTT. The encoded protein is CASSQPDREAFF.

J is TRBJ2-5 and V is TRBV24-1, with D perhaps TRBD1 or TRBD2 (5 bases each). CDR3 length: 18 residues. With 2 bases removed from V and 5 bases from J, the gap between germline ends came to 23 bases. Germline V CDR1 and CDR2: KGHDR, SFDVKD. CDR3 region: CATSDSQWGRLDGETQYF. The CDR3 DNA reads as TGTGCCACCAGTGATTCGCAGTGGGGACGACTTGATGGGGAGACCCAGTACTTC.

This clone was observed a single time. This chain uses TRBV2 with TRBJ1-5; 9 nucleotides line up with TRBD1. The V and J ends lost 8 bases and 5 bases, in that order; junction bases with no gene match: 7. The CDR3 is 14 residues long. Germline CDR1 SNHLY, CDR2 FYNNEI. CDR3 sequence (DNA): TGTGCCAGCTCGGGACAGGGCCTACATCAGCCCCAGCATTTT. Translating it yields CASSGQGLHQPQHF.

This chain uses TRBV28 with TRBJ1-2; D may be TRBD1 (5 bases). CDR3 length: 13 amino acids. CDR1 is MDHEN, CDR2 SYDVKM, per germline. Trimming took off 2 bases at V and 7 bases at J, with 11 bases between the two ends. The CDR3 reads CASSLTQGGGYTF. The CDR3 coding sequence is TGTGCCAGCAGTTTAACCCAGGGCGGTGGCTACACCTTC.

The chain recombines TRBV12-3 or TRBV12-4 with TRBJ1-5, with a weak D call TRBD1 (5 bases). The V and J ends lost 0 bases and 13 bases respectively, with 10 bases between them. The CDR3 contains 12 residues. This CDR3 reads CASSLAGTAQHF. The CDR3 DNA is TGTGCCAGCAGTTTAGCCGGGACGGCGCAGCATTTT.

The rearrangement uses TRBV2 and TRBJ1-6; 10 nucleotides align to TRBD1. Looked up from germline, CDR1 is SNHLY and CDR2 is FYNNEI. J was trimmed by 11 bases and V by 4 bases; bases with no gene match: 2. This CDR3 comprises 13 residues. CDR3 DNA: TGTGCCAGCAGTGGGGACAGGGGAACACCCCTCCACTTT. Translating it yields CASSGDRGTPLHF. Looking up the rest from reference TRBV2 and TRBJ1-6 gives the full variable domain: EPEVTQTPSHQVTQMGQEVILRCVPISNHLYFYWYRQILGQKVEFLVSFYNNEISEKSEIFDDQFSVERPDGSNFTLKIRSTKLEDSAMYFCASSGDRGTPLHFGNGTRLTVT.

The chain combines TRBV9 with TRBJ2-3; TRBD2 is a possible D gene (6 bases). The CDR3 has 17 residues. CDR1 is SGDLS and CDR2 is YYNGEE in the germline V gene. The germline V and J ends were trimmed by 4 bases and 0 bases, with 18 bases remaining between them. The CDR3 DNA is TGTGCCAGCAGCCCCCGAGGTAGCGGAGATAGCACAGATACGCAGTATTTT. Amino acids: CASSPRGSGDSTDTQYF. Variable domain in full (rest from reference TRBV9 and TRBJ2-3): DSGVTQTPKHLITATGQRVTLRCSPRSGDLSVYWYQQSLDQGLQFLIQYYNGEERAKGNILERFSAQQFPDLHSELNLSSLELGDSALYFCASSPRGSGDSTDTQYFGPGTRLTVL.

The V call is TRBV2, the J call TRBJ2-2; D remains ambiguous. CDR1 and CDR2 (germline): SNHLY, FYNNEI. V was clipped by 6 bases and J by 3 bases, with 11 bases between them. This CDR3 is built from 14 residues. CDR3 amino acids: CASRAPMYTGELFF. For the CDR3, the DNA is TGTGCCAGCAGAGCGCCAATGTACACCGGGGAGCTGTTTTTT.

This clone was seen a few times. The chain couples TRBV5-4 to TRBJ1-1; 7 bases fit TRBD1. Germline trimming cut 0 bases from V and 0 bases from J; bases unmatched to any gene: 2. The germline CDR1 and CDR2 sequences are SGHNT and YYREEE (reference sequence). The length of the CDR3 is 15 residues. The DNA of the CDR3 is TGTGCCAGCAGCTTGGGGGGACAGATGAACACTGAAGCTTTCTTT. Residues: CASSLGGQMNTEAFF. Full variable domain (missing parts from reference TRBV5-4 and TRBJ1-1): ETGVTQSPTHLIKTRGQQVTLRCSSQSGHNTVSWYQQALGQGPQFIFQYYREEENGRGNFPPRFSGLQFPNYSSELNVNALELDDSALYLCASSLGGQMNTEAFFGQGTRLTVV.

V usage is TRBV5-1 and J usage is TRBJ1-5, with D unresolved. This CDR3 has 13 amino acids. Trimming cost V 5 bases and J 0 bases, with 6 bases left between them. The germline CDR1 and CDR2 sequences are SGHRS and YFSETQ. The CDR3 is CASRRDSNQPQHF. CDR3 sequence (DNA): TGCGCCAGCAGACGAGATAGCAATCAGCCCCAGCATTTT.

The sample holds a few counts of this clone. The rearrangement uses TRBV3-1 (or the pseudogene TRBV3-2) and TRBJ2-2; 10 nucleotides agree with TRBD1. The CDR3 contains 15 residues. The J segment lost 5 bases and the V segment lost 2 bases, leaving 2 bases of the junction unmatched. Germline CDR1 is LGHDT and CDR2 is YNNKEL (reference sequence). CDR3 in amino acids: CASSQPGQGTGELFF. Written as DNA, the CDR3 is TGTGCCAGCAGCCAACCGGGACAGGGGACCGGGGAGCTGTTTTTT.

The CDR3 DNA reads as TGTGCCACCTCATTAAGTTGGAACTCTGGGGCCAACGTCCTGACTTTC. Translation: CATSLSWNSGANVLTF. The rearrangement links TRBV28 to TRBJ2-6; D gene ambiguous. The CDR3 spans 16 residues. V lost 10 bases and J 0 bases, leaving 16 bases between the germline ends. Germline loops: CDR1 MDHEN, CDR2 SYDVKM.

The chain has TRBV9 and TRBJ2-1; 10 positions agree with TRBD1. The V segment lost 3 bases and the J segment 4 bases; nucleotides outside the gene matches: 4. The CDR3 extends over 15 amino acids. The germline V gene has CDR1 SGDLS and CDR2 YYNGEE. The CDR3: CASSDRDRGYNEQFF. Here the CDR3 DNA reads TGTGCCAGCAGCGACCGGGACAGGGGTTACAATGAGCAGTTCTTC.

In DNA, the CDR3 is TGTGCTAGTGGTTTGGACAGGGCTTTTGGGGCCAACGTCCTGACTTTC. Translating it yields CASGLDRAFGANVLTF. The V call is TRBV12-5, the J call TRBJ2-6; D possibly corresponds to TRBD1 (6 bases). The germline CDR1 and CDR2 sequences are LGHNT and FRNRAP. The CDR3 runs 16 residues. The germline V and J ends were trimmed by 1 base and 3 bases, with 10 bases remaining between them.

The rearrangement links TRBV7-9 to TRBJ1-4; D unresolved. CDR1 is SEHNR and CDR2 is FQNEAQ in the germline V gene (reference sequence). The CDR3 is made up of 15 amino acids. V was shortened by 0 bases and J by 8 bases, with 13 bases between the two germline ends. The CDR3 DNA is TGTGCCAGCAGCTTAGCTCTGGGCCTAGGGGAAAAACTGTTTTTT. This codes for CASSLALGLGEKLFF.

This clone was observed a handful of times. The rearrangement joins TRBV3-1 (or the pseudogene TRBV3-2) to TRBJ1-1; the D gene is possibly TRBD1 (5 bases). Deletions cut 0 bases from V and 11 bases from J, with 19 bases between. The CDR3 has 15 residues. Germline V gives CDR1 LGHDT, CDR2 YNNKEL (reference sequence). In nucleotides, the CDR3 is TGTGCCAGCAGCCAAGAGGGGGGTTTTGGGGGTGACGCTTTCTTT. Translation gives CASSQEGGFGGDAFF.

The V and J genes are TRBV7-3 and TRBJ2-7; D is possibly TRBD2 (5 bases). The CDR3 extends over 14 amino acids. From germline, CDR1 is SGHTA and CDR2 FQGTGA. Trimming shortened V by 1 base and J by 6 bases, and 13 bases separated the two germline ends. The DNA of the CDR3 is TGTGCCAGCAGCTTAAAAGGACTCGCCGGCGAGCAGTACTTC. Translation: CASSLKGLAGEQYF.

The V gene is TRBV9, the J gene TRBJ1-3; 9 bases map to TRBD1. CDR3 length: 17 amino acids. Germline CDR1 SGDLS, CDR2 YYNGEE. V lost 4 bases and J lost 0; bases outside the gene matches: 8. CDR3 amino acids: CASSPRQGESSGNTIYF. The CDR3 DNA reads as TGTGCCAGCAGCCCACGACAGGGGGAGAGCTCTGGAAACACCATATATTTT.

This chain joins TRBV5-1 and TRBJ2-1; 9 bases are shared with TRBD1. Looked up from germline, CDR1 is SGHRS and CDR2 is YFSETQ. V shed 6 bases and J 8 bases; nucleotides not matched to a gene: 9. The CDR3 contains 14 residues. CDR3 residues: CASNRDRGSYEQFF. For the CDR3, the DNA is TGCGCCAGCAACCGAGACAGGGGGAGCTATGAGCAGTTCTTC.

This clone came up a few times. The chain is built from TRBV9 and TRBJ2-4, with 8 positions matching TRBD1. After removal of 0 bases from V and 7 bases from J, the junction contained 9 bases not matched to a gene. The CDR3 covers 16 residues. Germline values: CDR1 SGDLS, CDR2 YYNGEE. The CDR3 spells CASSVAPQGARNIQYF. The CDR3 coding sequence is TGTGCCAGCAGCGTAGCCCCTCAGGGGGCACGGAACATTCAGTACTTC.